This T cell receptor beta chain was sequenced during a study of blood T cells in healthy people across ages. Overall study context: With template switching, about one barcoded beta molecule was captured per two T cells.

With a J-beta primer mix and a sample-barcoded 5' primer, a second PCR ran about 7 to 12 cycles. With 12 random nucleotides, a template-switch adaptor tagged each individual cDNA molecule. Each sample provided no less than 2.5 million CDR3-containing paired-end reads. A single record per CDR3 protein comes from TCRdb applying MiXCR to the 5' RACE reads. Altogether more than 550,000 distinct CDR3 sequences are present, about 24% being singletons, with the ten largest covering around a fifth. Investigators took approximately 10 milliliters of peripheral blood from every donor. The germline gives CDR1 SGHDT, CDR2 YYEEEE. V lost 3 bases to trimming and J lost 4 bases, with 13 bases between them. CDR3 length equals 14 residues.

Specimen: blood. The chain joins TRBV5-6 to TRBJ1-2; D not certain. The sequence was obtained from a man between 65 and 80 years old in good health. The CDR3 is CASSSPPFSYGYTF. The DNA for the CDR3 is TGTGCCAGCAGCTCCCCGCCCTTCAGCTATGGCTACACCTTC. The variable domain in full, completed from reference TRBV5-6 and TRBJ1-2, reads DAGVTQSPTHLIKTRGQQVTLRCSPKSGHDTVSWYQQALGQGPQFIFQYYEEEERQRGNFPDRFSGHQFPNYSSELNVNALLLGDSALYLCASSSPPFSYGYTFGSGTRLTVV.